This T cell receptor beta chain was sequenced for a study of CD8 T cells in Susac syndrome. Random-hexamer reverse transcription was applied to 0.5 to 1 ug RNA. An immunoSEQ multiplex PCR amplified TCR beta CDR3 over 54 Vbeta and 13 Jbeta. MiXCR, run by TCRdb on the immunoSEQ multiplex PCR reads, gives a single entry per CDR3 protein. The data show more than 100,000 distinct CDR3 sequences, around 75% seen once. CDR3 size: 18 residues. Unmatched junction bases numbered 11, after V lost 4 bases and J lost 2 bases. Germline CDR1 is LGHNA and CDR2 is YSLEER. This TCR came from a human donor with multiple sclerosis. The rearrangement joins TRBV4-3 to TRBJ2-3; 11 bases are shared with TRBD2. The material sequenced was CD8+ T cells from PBMCs. CDR3 sequence: CASSLNPGLAVSTDTQYF. The CDR3 DNA sequence: TGCGCCAGCAGCCTCAACCCGGGACTAGCGGTTTCCACAGATACGCAGTATTTT.